This passage covers 9 T cell receptor beta chains from one sample sequenced in a study of T cells in Graves' hyperthyroidism and ophthalmopathy. RNA transcripts gave rise to amplified TCR beta CDR3 regions. With the HTBI primer set, the TCR CDR3 went through a first round of RT-PCR. MiXCR, run by TCRdb on the multiplex PCR reads, gives a single entry per CDR3 protein. The repertoire holds 600,000 or so distinct CDR3 sequences, with roughly 50% as singletons. Sequences were obtained from peripheral blood or thyroid tissue (not recorded which). The source of these receptors is a young woman with Graves' hyperthyroidism.

As regards this clonotype: At one boundary the junction diverges from the germline segment, which might be a read error. The chain employs TRBV19 and TRBJ1-1; D uncertain. The CDR3 length is 14 residues. Germline lookup yields CDR1 LNHDA and CDR2 SQIVND (reference sequence). Here the CDR3 reads CASSILFGHTEASF. CDR3 coding DNA: TGTGCCAGTAGTATTCTCTTCGGGCACACTGAAGCTTCCTTT.

The chain is built from TRBV6-5 and TRBJ2-7, with unresolved D. The CDR3 runs 12 residues. CDR1 and CDR2 (germline): MNHEY, SVGAGI. V was trimmed by 2 bases and J by 7 bases, leaving 9 bases between them. Here the CDR3 reads CASSYPAGEQYF. In nucleotides, the CDR3 is TGTGCCAGCAGTTACCCCGCCGGTGAGCAGTACTTC.

This clonotype was detected only a few times. This sequence joins TRBV7-9 and TRBJ1-5; D ambiguous. Trimming removed 10 bases from V and 3 bases from J, with 22 bases in between. Per the germline V gene, CDR1 is SEHNR and CDR2 is FQNEAQ (reference sequence). The CDR3 sequence is 16 residues long. The CDR3 nucleotides read TGTGCCACCGCACCTTGGACGGGGAGGAACAATCAGCCCCAGCATTTT. This sequence encodes CATAPWTGRNNQPQHF. Variable domain in full (rest from reference TRBV7-9 and TRBJ1-5): DTGVSQNPRHKITKRGQNVTFRCDPISEHNRLYWYRQTLGQGPEFLTYFQNEAQLEKSRLLSDRFSAERPKGSFSTLEIQRTEQGDSAMYLCATAPWTGRNNQPQHFGDGTRLSIL.

As for this clonotype: Possible read error: a much larger clone is one base away. The chain carries TRBV2 and TRBJ1-1; D is unresolved. The CDR3 totals 13 residues. CDR1 is SNHLY and CDR2 is FYNNEI in the germline V gene. Trimming took off 8 bases at V and 3 bases at J, with 13 bases between the two ends. This CDR3 is CASRSSRDTEAFF. In DNA form, the CDR3 reads TGTGCCAGCCGCTCCTCACGCGACACTGAAGCTTTCTTT. The full variable domain, its missing parts supplied by reference TRBV2 and TRBJ1-1, is EPEVTQTPSHQVTQMGQEVILRCVPISNHLYFYWYRQILGQKVEFLVSFYNNEISEKSEIFDDQFSVERPDGSNFTLKIRSTKLEDSAMYFCASRSSRDTEAFFGQGTRLTVV.

The CDR3 sequence: CASSPLVGSYEQYF. The CDR3 DNA sequence: TGTGCCAGCTCACCCCTTGTTGGATCCTACGAGCAGTACTTC. This rearrangement joins TRBV6-2 or TRBV6-3 to TRBJ2-7; D uncertain. CDR1 and CDR2 from the germline V gene are MNHEY and SVGEGT. V dropped 8 bases and J dropped 1 base, with 15 bases sitting between them. There are 14 residues in the CDR3.

This clonotype was observed a handful of times. The chain couples TRBV19 to TRBJ1-2, with D maybe TRBD1 (6 bases). This CDR3 has 16 amino acids. V shed 7 bases and J shed 6 bases, with 24 bases lying between them. In germline, CDR1 is LNHDA, CDR2 SQIVND (reference sequence). CDR3: CASTPLRGAPWDGYTF. In DNA form, the CDR3 reads TGTGCCAGTACCCCGCTTCGGGGGGCGCCTTGGGATGGCTACACCTTC.

Many counts were recorded for this clonotype. The chain employs TRBV7-2 and TRBJ1-4; possible D gene TRBD1, 5 bases. The germline CDR1 and CDR2 sequences are SGHTA and FQGNSA. The CDR3 is 15 residues long. The V end was cut by 1 base, the J end by 6 bases, with 12 bases between. The CDR3 DNA is TGTGCCAGCAGCTTAGGGGGACCAGAGGATGAAAAACTGTTTTTT. Its translation: CASSLGGPEDEKLFF.

The V call is TRBV5-1, the J call TRBJ2-5; 7 nucleotides align to TRBD1. Per germline, CDR1 SGHRS and CDR2 YFSETQ. The CDR3 spans 15 residues. Losses at the gene ends were 3 bases for V and 5 bases for J; bases not matched to a gene: 10. CDR3 nucleotide sequence: TGCGCCAGCAGCTCGGGATACAGGGGACAGGAGACCCAGTACTTC. Its protein product is CASSSGYRGQETQYF.

The genes are TRBV5-4 and TRBJ1-1, with no clear D. Germline CDR1 reads SGHNT; CDR2 reads YYREEE (reference sequence). Trimming removed 0 bases from V and 6 bases from J, with 9 bases in between. This CDR3 region has 13 residues. CDR3 in amino acids: CASSLGQVAEAFF. For the CDR3, the DNA is TGTGCCAGCAGCTTGGGGCAAGTAGCTGAAGCTTTCTTT.